This paragraph reports one TCR beta chain. Its target is unknown. Additional DNA sequences in this sample encode the identical CDR3. This CDR3 spans 11 amino acids. V lost 9 bases to trimming and J lost 15 bases, with 17 bases between them. This sample is drawn from a study of brain metastases from non-small cell lung cancer. Findings and caveats of the study: Metastases had sparse T cells but largely shared repertoires with primaries. Brain metastases had lower T-cell infiltration than primary tumors.

The repertoire was sequenced with immunoSEQ multiplex PCR; TCRdb's copy has only in-frame clones and lacks some. The sample gives about 6,000 clones, roughly 80% of which show up once; more than 6% is in the top ten. The sequence was obtained from a donor over 35 with non-small cell lung cancer. Source material: primary lung tumor tissue. The chain employs TRBV12-3 or TRBV12-4 and TRBJ1-4; maybe TRBD1 (5 bases). The CDR3 coding sequence is TGTGCCAGTAGTCCTGGACAAGGCGTGTTTTTT. Translating gives CASSPGQGVFF.